The 5 T cell receptor beta chains given below trace back to one sample, sequenced in a study of T-cell memory formation after mild COVID-19. TCRdb ran MiXCR on the 5' RACE reads and lists one entry per CDR3 protein. Here the sample spans approximately 400,000 distinct CDR3 sequences, less than 25% being singletons. Sequencing was carried out using PBMCs or a T cell subset sorted from them (not recorded which). The source of these receptors is an adult woman who had mild COVID-19 (a few samples of this study predate the infection). Cell type and time point are not known.

This clonotype was counted a few times. The chain combines TRBV5-6 with TRBJ2-2; D is unclear. Germline V gene data show CDR1 as SGHDT and CDR2 as YYEEEE. This CDR3 is 16 amino acids long. V was pared by 0 bases and J by 6 bases, with 15 bases between. The CDR3 loop is CASSLEGYEYPGELFF. CDR3 DNA sequence: TGTGCCAGCAGCTTGGAAGGGTATGAGTATCCCGGGGAGCTGTTTTTT.

DNA for the CDR3: TGTGCCAGCAGCCAAGATTATGGGACTAGCGGGACCACAGATACGCAGTATTTT. Translation gives CASSQDYGTSGTTDTQYF. The rearrangement links TRBV4-2 to TRBJ2-3, with 13 positions matching TRBD2. The CDR3 totals 18 residues. V lost 0 bases to trimming and J lost 2 bases; unmatched junction nucleotides: 5. Germline V gene sequence: CDR1 LGHNA, CDR2 YNFKEQ.

This clonotype was picked up a small number of times. The V call is TRBV7-3, the J call TRBJ2-2, with D hard to call. V was clipped by 5 bases and J by 4 bases, with 8 bases between them. Looked up from germline, CDR1 is SGHTA and CDR2 is FQGTGA. The CDR3 loop spans 13 amino acids. CDR3 protein: CASSPMVTGELFF. The CDR3 DNA sequence: TGTGCCAGCAGCCCAATGGTCACCGGGGAGCTGTTTTTT.

This chain connects TRBV4-1 to TRBJ2-2, with no clear D. Trimming took 0 bases from V and 0 from J, leaving 8 bases between them. The CDR3 length is 16 residues. The germline V gene has CDR1 MGHRA and CDR2 YSYEKL. The DNA of the CDR3 is TGCGCCAGCAGCCAAGACCCCTATTCGAACACCGGGGAGCTGTTTTTT. This sequence encodes CASSQDPYSNTGELFF.

This sequence joins TRBV7-8 and TRBJ2-3, with 9 bases that match TRBD2. The CDR3 contains 16 residues. With V trimmed by 1 base and J by 2 bases, 4 bases remained unmatched. Germline-derived CDR1 and CDR2 are SGHVS and FQNEAQ. For the CDR3, the DNA is TGTGCCAGCAGCTTAGGGACTAGCGCACTCACAGATACGCAGTATTTT. Translated: CASSLGTSALTDTQYF.